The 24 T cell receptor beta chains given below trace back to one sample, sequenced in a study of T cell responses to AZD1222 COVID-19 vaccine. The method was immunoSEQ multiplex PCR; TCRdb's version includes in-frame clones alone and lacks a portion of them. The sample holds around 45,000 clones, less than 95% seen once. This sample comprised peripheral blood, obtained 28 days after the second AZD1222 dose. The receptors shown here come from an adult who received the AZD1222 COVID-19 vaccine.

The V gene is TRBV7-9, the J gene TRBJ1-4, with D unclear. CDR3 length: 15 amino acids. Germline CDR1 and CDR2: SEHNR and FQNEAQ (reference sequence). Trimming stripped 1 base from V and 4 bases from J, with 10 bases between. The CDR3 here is CASSLGSGVNEKLFF. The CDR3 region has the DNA TGTGCCAGCAGCTTAGGATCGGGTGTTAATGAAAAACTGTTTTTT.

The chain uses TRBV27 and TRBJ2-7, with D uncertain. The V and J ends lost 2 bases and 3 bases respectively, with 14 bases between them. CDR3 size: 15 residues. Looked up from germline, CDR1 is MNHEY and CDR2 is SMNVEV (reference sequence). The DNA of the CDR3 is TGTGCCAGCAGTTTAGATTGGCAGCCTTACTACGAGCAGTACTTC. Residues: CASSLDWQPYYEQYF.

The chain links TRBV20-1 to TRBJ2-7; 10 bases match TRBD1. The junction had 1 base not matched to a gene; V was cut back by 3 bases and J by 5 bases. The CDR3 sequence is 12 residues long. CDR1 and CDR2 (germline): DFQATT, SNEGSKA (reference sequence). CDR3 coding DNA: TGCAGTGCTAGTGGGACAGGGGACGAGCAGTACTTC. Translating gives CSASGTGDEQYF.

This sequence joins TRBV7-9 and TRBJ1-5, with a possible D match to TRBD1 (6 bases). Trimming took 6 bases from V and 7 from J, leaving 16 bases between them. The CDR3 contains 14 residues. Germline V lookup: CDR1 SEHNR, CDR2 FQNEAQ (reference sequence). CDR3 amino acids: CASSQQGNSQPQHF. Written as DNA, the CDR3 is TGTGCCAGCAGTCAACAGGGAAATAGCCAGCCCCAGCATTTT.

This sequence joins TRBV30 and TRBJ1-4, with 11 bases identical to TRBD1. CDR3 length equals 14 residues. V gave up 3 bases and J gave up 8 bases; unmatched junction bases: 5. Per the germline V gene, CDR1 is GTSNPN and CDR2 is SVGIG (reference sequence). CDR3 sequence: CAWRDRGRDEKLFF. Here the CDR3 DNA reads TGTGCCTGGAGGGACAGGGGGCGAGACGAAAAACTGTTTTTT. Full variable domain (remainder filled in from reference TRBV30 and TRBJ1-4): SQTIHQWPATLVQPVGSPLSLECTVEGTSNPNLYWYRQAAGRGLQLLFYSVGIGQISSEVPQNLSASRPQDRQFILSSKKLLLSDSGFYLCAWRDRGRDEKLFFGSGTQLSVL.

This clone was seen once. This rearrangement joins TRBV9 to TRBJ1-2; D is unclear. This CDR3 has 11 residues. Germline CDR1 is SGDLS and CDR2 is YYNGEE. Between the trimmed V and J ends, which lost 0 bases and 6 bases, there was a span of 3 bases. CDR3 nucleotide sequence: TGTGCCAGCAGCGTAGGAGATGGCTACACCTTC. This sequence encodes CASSVGDGYTF.

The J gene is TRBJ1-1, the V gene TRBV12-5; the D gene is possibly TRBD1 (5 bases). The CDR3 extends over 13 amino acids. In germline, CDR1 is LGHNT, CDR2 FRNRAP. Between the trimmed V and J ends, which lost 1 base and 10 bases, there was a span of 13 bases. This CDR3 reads CASGLGTSGRAFF. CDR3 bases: TGTGCTAGTGGTTTGGGGACATCGGGGCGAGCTTTCTTT.

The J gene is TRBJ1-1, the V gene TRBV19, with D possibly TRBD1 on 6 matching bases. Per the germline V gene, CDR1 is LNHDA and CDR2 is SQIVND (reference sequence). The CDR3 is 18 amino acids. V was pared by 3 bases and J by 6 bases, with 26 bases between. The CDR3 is CASSIRPLLGRQAPEAFF. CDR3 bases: TGTGCCAGTAGTATCAGGCCGCTATTGGGTCGACAGGCCCCTGAAGCTTTCTTT.

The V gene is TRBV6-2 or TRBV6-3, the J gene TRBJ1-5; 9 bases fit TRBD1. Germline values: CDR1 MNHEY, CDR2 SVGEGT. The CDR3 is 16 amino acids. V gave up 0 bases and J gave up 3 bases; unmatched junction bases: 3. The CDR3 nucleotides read TGTGCCAGCAGTTACTCGACAGGGGGTAACAATCAGCCCCAGCATTTT. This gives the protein CASSYSTGGNNQPQHF.

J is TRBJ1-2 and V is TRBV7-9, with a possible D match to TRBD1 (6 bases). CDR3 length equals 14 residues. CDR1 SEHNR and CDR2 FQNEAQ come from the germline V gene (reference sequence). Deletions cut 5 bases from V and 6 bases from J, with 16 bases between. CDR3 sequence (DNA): TGTGCCAGCAGCGTGGTGGGGGCGCGGCATGGCTACACCTTC. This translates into CASSVVGARHGYTF.

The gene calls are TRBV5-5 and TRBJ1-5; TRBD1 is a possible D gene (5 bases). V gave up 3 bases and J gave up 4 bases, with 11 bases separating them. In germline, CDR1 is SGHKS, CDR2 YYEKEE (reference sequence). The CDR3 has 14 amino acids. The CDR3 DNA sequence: TGTGCCAGCAGCTCGGGACTCCTAAATCAGCCCCAGCATTTT. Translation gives CASSSGLLNQPQHF.

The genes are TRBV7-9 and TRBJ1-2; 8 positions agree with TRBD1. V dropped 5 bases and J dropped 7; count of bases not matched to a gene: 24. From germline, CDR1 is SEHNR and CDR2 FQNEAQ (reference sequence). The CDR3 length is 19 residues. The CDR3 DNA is TGTGCCAGCAGCCCCACAGGGGGAAGCAAGCAGCATCCACTCGGTGGCTACACCTTC. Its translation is CASSPTGGSKQHPLGGYTF.

In DNA form, the CDR3 reads TGTGCCAGGCCGACCCCGGACGATCGGAATGAGCAGTTCTTC. Protein sequence: CARPTPDDRNEQFF. This sequence joins TRBV27 and TRBJ2-1; D gene ambiguous. The CDR3 spans 14 residues. Per germline, CDR1 MNHEY and CDR2 SMNVEV (reference sequence). The V gene lost 9 bases and the J gene lost 7 bases, with 19 bases spanning the gap.

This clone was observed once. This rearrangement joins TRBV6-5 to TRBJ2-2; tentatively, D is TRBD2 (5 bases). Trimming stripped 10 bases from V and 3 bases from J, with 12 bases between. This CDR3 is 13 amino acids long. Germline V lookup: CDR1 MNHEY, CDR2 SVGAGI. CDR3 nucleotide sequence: TGTGCCACTCGGACTGGGGACACCGGGGAGCTGTTTTTT. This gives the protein CATRTGDTGELFF.

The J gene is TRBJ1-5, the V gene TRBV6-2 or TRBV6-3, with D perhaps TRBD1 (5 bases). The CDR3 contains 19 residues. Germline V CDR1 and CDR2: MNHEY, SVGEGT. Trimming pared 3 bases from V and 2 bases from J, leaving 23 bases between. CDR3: CASSYSTGQGLRRNQPQHF. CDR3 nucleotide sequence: TGTGCCAGCAGTTATTCGACGGGTCAGGGACTCAGGCGCAATCAGCCCCAGCATTTT.

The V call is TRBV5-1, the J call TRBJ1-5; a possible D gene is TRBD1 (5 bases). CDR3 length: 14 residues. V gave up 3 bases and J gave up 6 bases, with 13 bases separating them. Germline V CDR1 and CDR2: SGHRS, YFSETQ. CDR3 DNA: TGCGCCAGCAGCTCCGGGACGGTTGGTCAGCCCCAGCATTTT. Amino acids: CASSSGTVGQPQHF.

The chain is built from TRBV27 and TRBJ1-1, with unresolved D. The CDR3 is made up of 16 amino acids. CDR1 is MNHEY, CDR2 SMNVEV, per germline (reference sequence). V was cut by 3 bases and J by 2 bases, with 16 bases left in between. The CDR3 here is CASSLGRLGLNTEAFF. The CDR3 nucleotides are TGTGCCAGCAGTTTGGGCAGGCTAGGCCTTAACACTGAAGCTTTCTTT.

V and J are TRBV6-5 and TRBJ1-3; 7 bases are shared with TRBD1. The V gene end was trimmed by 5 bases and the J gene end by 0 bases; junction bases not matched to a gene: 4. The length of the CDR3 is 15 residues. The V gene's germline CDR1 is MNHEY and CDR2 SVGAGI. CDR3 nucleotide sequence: TGTGCCAGCAGTCGACAGGGTATCTCTGGAAACACCATATATTTT. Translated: CASSRQGISGNTIYF.

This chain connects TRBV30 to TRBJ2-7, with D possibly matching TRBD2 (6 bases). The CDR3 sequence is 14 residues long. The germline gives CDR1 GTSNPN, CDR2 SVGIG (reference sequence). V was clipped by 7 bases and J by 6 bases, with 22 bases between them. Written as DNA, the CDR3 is TGTGCCTCAAACGGGACTTTTTTATTATTCGAGCAGTACTTC. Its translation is CASNGTFLLFEQYF.

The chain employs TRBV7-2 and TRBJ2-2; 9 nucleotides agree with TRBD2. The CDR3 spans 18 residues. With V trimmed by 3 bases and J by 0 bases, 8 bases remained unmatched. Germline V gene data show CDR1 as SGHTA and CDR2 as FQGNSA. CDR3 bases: TGTGCCAGCAGCTTTCTTCCTCGCGGGGGGGCGAACACCGGGGAGCTGTTTTTT. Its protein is CASSFLPRGGANTGELFF.

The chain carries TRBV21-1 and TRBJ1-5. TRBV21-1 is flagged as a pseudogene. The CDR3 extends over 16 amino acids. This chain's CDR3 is CASSKETTSRNQPQHF. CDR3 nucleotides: TGTGCCAGCAGCAAAGAAACAACTTCGAGAAATCAGCCCCAGCATTTT.

In DNA, the CDR3 is TGTGCCAGCTCACCGAGTGAGACCCAGTACTTC. Translating gives CASSPSETQYF. The V gene is TRBV18, the J gene TRBJ2-5; no reliable D call. V lost 3 bases, J lost 5 bases, and 4 bases lay in between. The CDR3 length is 11 residues. Germline V gene lookup returns CDR1 KGHSH and CDR2 LQKENI.

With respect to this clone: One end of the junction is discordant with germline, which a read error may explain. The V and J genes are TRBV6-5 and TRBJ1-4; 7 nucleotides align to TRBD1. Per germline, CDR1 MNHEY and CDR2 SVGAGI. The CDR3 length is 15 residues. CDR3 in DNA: TGTGCCAGCAGTTACCGGACAGGTTTTAATGAAGAACTGTTTTTT. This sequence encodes CASSYRTGFNEELFF.

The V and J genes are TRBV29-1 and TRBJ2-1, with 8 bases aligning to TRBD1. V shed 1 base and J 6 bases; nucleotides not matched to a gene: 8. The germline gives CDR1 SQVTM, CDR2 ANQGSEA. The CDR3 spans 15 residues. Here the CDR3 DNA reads TGCAGCGTTGAAGGTGGGCAGGGGGCTAGCAATGAGCAGTTCTTC. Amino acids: CSVEGGQGASNEQFF.